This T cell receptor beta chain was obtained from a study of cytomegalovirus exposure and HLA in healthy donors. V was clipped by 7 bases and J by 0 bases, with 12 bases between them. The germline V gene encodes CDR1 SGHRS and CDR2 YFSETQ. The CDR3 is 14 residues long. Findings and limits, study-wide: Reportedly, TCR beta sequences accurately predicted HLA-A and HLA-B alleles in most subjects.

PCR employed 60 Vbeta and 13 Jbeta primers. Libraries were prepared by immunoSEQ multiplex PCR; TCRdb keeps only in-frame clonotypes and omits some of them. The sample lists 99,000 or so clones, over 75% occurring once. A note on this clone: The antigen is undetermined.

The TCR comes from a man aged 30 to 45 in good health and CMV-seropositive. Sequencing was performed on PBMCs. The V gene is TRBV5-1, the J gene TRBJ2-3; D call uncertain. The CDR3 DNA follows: TGCGCCAGCGGGCTCCTACTTAGCACAGATACGCAGTATTTT. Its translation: CASGLLLSTDTQYF.